These 32 T cell receptor beta chains originate from one sample sequenced in a study of neurological immune-mediated disorders. TCRdb re-derived calls from the 5' RACE reads in MiXCR, one entry per CDR3 protein. In the table there are about 55,000 distinct CDR3 sequences, 20% to 30% of which are singletons. Time point of the sample: technical triplicate 2. The source material was PBMCs. These receptors all stem from a man between 60 and 70 years old with HTLV-1-associated myelopathy (HAM/TSP).

This clonotype came up many times. The chain has TRBV20-1 and TRBJ2-5, with TRBD1 identical over 7 bases. Germline CDR1 is DFQATT and CDR2 is SNEGSKA (reference sequence). The J segment lost 3 bases and the V segment lost 2 bases, leaving 0 bases of the junction unmatched. This CDR3 contains 12 residues. The CDR3 DNA sequence: TGCAGTGCTAGACAGGGGGAAGAGACCCAGTACTTC. Translating gives CSARQGEETQYF.

This clonotype was detected ten times or more. This chain links TRBV5-1 with TRBJ2-2; TRBD1 aligns across 9 bases. The junction had 6 bases not matched to a gene; V was cut back by 6 bases and J by 3 bases. CDR1 and CDR2 (germline): SGHRS, YFSETQ. The CDR3 is 15 amino acids. Here the CDR3 reads CASTQRQGDTGELFF. The CDR3 DNA reads TGCGCCAGCACCCAAAGACAGGGGGACACCGGGGAGCTGTTTTTT.

This clonotype was seen many times. This chain uses TRBV28 with TRBJ2-7; 11 bases are shared with TRBD2. The CDR3 totals 14 residues. CDR1 MDHEN and CDR2 SYDVKM come from the germline V gene. V lost 2 bases and J lost 9; bases outside the gene matches: 6. The CDR3 is CASSLLLAGGGQYF. CDR3 coding DNA: TGTGCCAGCAGTTTACTCCTAGCGGGGGGCGGGCAGTACTTC.

A remark on this clonotype: A junction boundary mismatches the germline segment, possibly from a read error. The rearrangement links TRBV12-3 or TRBV12-4 to TRBJ2-1, with 10 positions matching TRBD1. The CDR3 totals 18 residues. The CDR3 DNA follows: TGTGCCAACAGTTTCGGGACAGGGGTTACTACCTCCTACAATGAGCAGTTCTTC. Translated: CANSFGTGVTTSYNEQFF.

This clonotype was seen many times. The V and J genes are TRBV20-1 and TRBJ1-4, with D unresolved. The CDR3 has 12 amino acids. The V end was cut by 6 bases, the J end by 6 bases, with 11 bases between. Germline lookup yields CDR1 DFQATT and CDR2 SNEGSKA (reference sequence). The CDR3 nucleotides are TGCAGTGCAAGGTGGGGTGATGAAAAACTGTTTTTT. Translated, it gives CSARWGDEKLFF.

This clonotype appeared many times. The chain is built from TRBV29-1 and TRBJ2-5, with D tentatively TRBD1 or TRBD2 (6 bases each). The germline V and J ends were trimmed by 1 base and 5 bases, with 11 bases remaining between them. CDR3 length equals 13 residues. Per the germline V gene, CDR1 is SQVTM and CDR2 is ANQGSEA. The chain's CDR3 is CSVEVWGAETQYF. CDR3 DNA sequence: TGCAGCGTTGAAGTTTGGGGGGCTGAGACCCAGTACTTC.

The chain links TRBV12-3 or TRBV12-4 to TRBJ1-5, with a weak D call TRBD1 (5 bases). CDR3 size: 13 residues. V was shortened by 3 bases and J by 11 bases, with 14 bases between the two germline ends. CDR3: CASSLGQLSAQHF. CDR3 DNA sequence: TGTGCCAGCAGTTTGGGGCAGCTTTCCGCCCAGCATTTT.

In its sample, this clonotype was seen many times. J is TRBJ1-2 and V is TRBV4-1; the D is unclear. There are 15 residues in the CDR3. Germline lookup yields CDR1 MGHRA and CDR2 YSYEKL. The V end lost 0 bases, the J end lost 0 bases, and 8 bases lay between the germline ends. The CDR3 DNA is TGCGCCAGCAGCCAAGATCCGGCGGCTAACTATGGCTACACCTTC. It codes for CASSQDPAANYGYTF.

There are a few counts of this clonotype. The rearrangement links TRBV29-1 to TRBJ2-3, with 10 bases fitting TRBD2. The CDR3 is 14 residues long. The V gene's germline CDR1 is SQVTM and CDR2 ANQGSEA. DNA of the CDR3: TGCAGTGTTTCTAGCGGGAGAAGCACAGATACGCAGTATTTT. As protein: CSVSSGRSTDTQYF.

This clonotype was seen repeatedly, ten times or more. The rearrangement links TRBV10-3 to TRBJ2-2; D unclear. V was clipped by 0 bases and J by 6 bases, with 8 bases between them. Germline CDR1 and CDR2: ENHRY and SYGVKD. The CDR3 spans 14 residues. The CDR3 DNA sequence: TGTGCCATCAGTGAGTCGACTCGACCCGGGGAGCTGTTTTTT. Translating it yields CAISESTRPGELFF.

In this sample, this clonotype turned up many times. The J gene is TRBJ2-1, the V gene TRBV2, with unresolved D. CDR1 is SNHLY, CDR2 FYNNEI, per germline. CDR3 length: 16 residues. V dropped 4 bases and J dropped 0 bases, with 13 bases sitting between them. The CDR3 sequence: CASSGSGPFSYNEQFF. The DNA of the CDR3 is TGTGCCAGCAGTGGAAGTGGACCTTTCTCCTACAATGAGCAGTTCTTC.

In its sample, this clonotype was seen many times. The chain has TRBV9 and TRBJ2-5; 7 nucleotides agree with TRBD1. Trimming at V came to 4 bases and at J to 4 bases, leaving 4 bases not matched to a gene. Germline V gene data show CDR1 as SGDLS and CDR2 as YYNGEE. The CDR3 consists of 13 residues. The CDR3 nucleotides read TGTGCCAGCAGCAAACAGGGGATAGAGACCCAGTACTTC. This codes for CASSKQGIETQYF.

The genes are TRBV10-3 and TRBJ2-3; 9 bases map to TRBD2. The CDR3 spans 15 residues. Germline-derived CDR1 and CDR2 are ENHRY and SYGVKD. J gave up 2 bases and V 4 bases, and 4 bases lay outside the gene matches. The CDR3 spells CAISGSGGITDTQYF. CDR3 DNA: TGTGCCATCAGTGGCAGCGGGGGGATCACAGATACGCAGTATTTT.

This clonotype was found many times. The chain is built from TRBV28 and TRBJ2-7, with 10 bases lining up with TRBD2. The CDR3 consists of 14 residues. In germline, CDR1 is MDHEN, CDR2 SYDVKM. With V trimmed by 6 bases and J by 3 bases, 5 bases remained unmatched. The CDR3 DNA follows: TGTGCCAGCAGGCCAGCGGGAGGGGTCTACGAGCAGTACTTC. Residues: CASRPAGGVYEQYF.

This clonotype was seen ten or more times. CDR3 residues: CASSLGYRVNEQFF. For the CDR3, the DNA is TGTGCCAGCAGTTTAGGGTACCGAGTCAATGAGCAGTTCTTC. The V call is TRBV27, the J call TRBJ2-1; D is unresolved. The CDR3 contains 14 residues. Germline V gene data show CDR1 as MNHEY and CDR2 as SMNVEV (reference sequence). V lost 2 bases to trimming and J lost 6 bases, with 11 bases between them.

This chain connects TRBV3-1 to TRBJ2-1; no reliable D call. The germline V gene encodes CDR1 LGHDT and CDR2 YNNKEL (reference sequence). The V and J ends lost 3 bases and 9 bases respectively, with 6 bases between them. The length of the CDR3 is 11 residues. The chain's CDR3 is CASSHSAEQFF. The CDR3 DNA reads as TGTGCCAGCAGCCACTCCGCTGAGCAGTTCTTC.

There are many counts of this clonotype. The chain links TRBV27 to TRBJ2-7, with 10 positions matching TRBD2. Looked up from germline, CDR1 is MNHEY and CDR2 is SMNVEV (reference sequence). This CDR3 region has 15 residues. J was trimmed by 3 bases and V by 2 bases; bases with no gene match: 4. The CDR3 spells CASSLKREGGYEQYF. In nucleotides, the CDR3 is TGTGCCAGCAGTTTAAAGCGGGAGGGAGGCTACGAGCAGTACTTC.

This clonotype appeared many times. The chain uses TRBV6-5 and TRBJ2-1; perhaps TRBD1 as D (5 bases). The germline gives CDR1 MNHEY, CDR2 SVGAGI. The CDR3 spans 16 residues. Trimming removed 6 bases from V and 4 bases from J, with 19 bases in between. CDR3 DNA: TGTGCCAGCAGGTCGACAGCTACGCTTCAATACAATGAGCAGTTCTTC. Translated, it gives CASRSTATLQYNEQFF.

The chain employs TRBV20-1 and TRBJ2-1, with D maybe TRBD2 (5 bases). The germline V and J ends were trimmed by 2 bases and 8 bases, with 10 bases remaining between them. The CDR3 loop spans 12 amino acids. The V gene's germline CDR1 is DFQATT and CDR2 SNEGSKA (reference sequence). The DNA for the CDR3 is TGCAGTGCTAGATCCGGGGTCGATGAGCAGTTCTTC. Its protein is CSARSGVDEQFF.

CDR3 amino acids: CSARGYPRRAGGGTSTDTQYF. In DNA, the CDR3 is TGCAGTGCTAGAGGCTATCCGAGGCGAGCGGGGGGGGGTACAAGCACAGATACGCAGTATTTT. The chain is built from TRBV20-1 and TRBJ2-3, with TRBD2 matching over 10 bases. The germline V gene has CDR1 DFQATT and CDR2 SNEGSKA (reference sequence). Unmatched junction bases numbered 19, after V lost 1 base and J lost 0 bases. There are 21 residues in the CDR3.

This clonotype was seen only once. The V gene is TRBV12-3 or TRBV12-4, the J gene TRBJ1-4; 8 nucleotides line up with TRBD1. The CDR3 runs to 14 residues. The V gene end was trimmed by 6 bases and the J gene end by 7 bases; junction bases not matched to a gene: 7. CDR3 region: CASRPGQGSEKLFF. For the CDR3, the DNA is TGTGCCAGCAGACCTGGACAGGGCAGTGAAAAACTGTTTTTT.

V is TRBV20-1 and J is TRBJ2-3; D possibly uses TRBD1 or TRBD2 (6 bases each). Trimming left V 6 bases short and J 5 bases short, with 21 bases between. From germline, CDR1 is DFQATT and CDR2 SNEGSKA (reference sequence). The CDR3 runs 15 residues. The CDR3 reads CSASTPGANEDTQYF. The CDR3 DNA sequence: TGCAGTGCCTCAACTCCGGGGGCGAATGAAGATACGCAGTATTTT.

This clonotype was seen only a few times. The gene calls are TRBV5-4 and TRBJ1-5; the D gene is possibly TRBD1 (5 bases). V was clipped by 7 bases and J by 7 bases, with 15 bases between them. Germline V lookup: CDR1 SGHNT, CDR2 YYREEE (reference sequence). This CDR3 is 13 amino acids long. CDR3 sequence: CASSGTPEQPQHF. The DNA for the CDR3 is TGTGCCAGCTCCGGGACCCCTGAGCAGCCCCAGCATTTT.

The rearrangement links TRBV7-3 to TRBJ2-2, with D perhaps TRBD2 (6 bases). Per the germline V gene, CDR1 is SGHTA and CDR2 is FQGTGA. The CDR3 totals 14 residues. The V gene lost 8 bases and the J gene lost 3 bases, with 13 bases spanning the gap. The CDR3 region is CASARDSDTGELFF. In DNA, the CDR3 is TGTGCCAGCGCCCGGGACTCAGACACCGGGGAGCTGTTTTTT.

The genes are TRBV5-1 and TRBJ2-7, with D perhaps being TRBD1 or TRBD2 (5 bases each). This CDR3 comprises 15 residues. The V end was cut by 1 base, the J end by 0 bases, with 11 bases between. Germline CDR1 and CDR2: SGHRS and YFSETQ. The CDR3 here is CASSLTGASSYEQYF. CDR3 sequence (DNA): TGCGCCAGCAGCTTGACCGGGGCCAGCTCCTACGAGCAGTACTTC.

This clonotype was picked up many times. The chain uses TRBV4-1 and TRBJ2-1; no firm D call. Germline V gives CDR1 MGHRA, CDR2 YSYEKL. This CDR3 comprises 14 residues. V lost 0 bases and J lost 4, with 7 bases in between. This CDR3 reads CASSQEPEYNEQFF. CDR3 nucleotides: TGCGCCAGCAGCCAAGAGCCAGAATACAATGAGCAGTTCTTC.

The V gene is TRBV20-1, the J gene TRBJ2-3, with D perhaps TRBD1 or TRBD2 (7 bases each). This CDR3 is built from 14 residues. The ends were cut back, 0 bases at V and 9 bases at J, with 16 bases in the middle. CDR1 and CDR2 from the germline V gene are DFQATT and SNEGSKA (reference sequence). CDR3 protein: CSARDWGGTVTQYF. For the CDR3, the DNA is TGCAGTGCTAGAGATTGGGGGGGGACAGTCACGCAGTATTTT.

Many counts were recorded for this clonotype. The rearrangement links TRBV29-1 to TRBJ2-2; maybe TRBD1 (5 bases). Trimming took off 4 bases at V and 6 bases at J, with 15 bases between the two ends. Germline loops: CDR1 SQVTM, CDR2 ANQGSEA. The CDR3 spans 14 residues. CDR3 amino acids: CSVVRGLGSGELFF. In DNA form, the CDR3 reads TGCAGCGTTGTAAGGGGCCTAGGGTCCGGGGAGCTGTTTTTT.

This clonotype came up many times. The rearrangement links TRBV5-1 to TRBJ1-2; TRBD1 agrees at 8 bases. Per the germline V gene, CDR1 is SGHRS and CDR2 is YFSETQ. This CDR3 spans 14 amino acids. V shed 2 bases and J 3 bases; nucleotides not matched to a gene: 3. Written as DNA, the CDR3 is TGCGCCAGCAGCTTACTGGACAGGGACTATGGCTACACCTTC. Encoded protein: CASSLLDRDYGYTF.

This clonotype was detected many times. V usage is TRBV7-2 and J usage is TRBJ2-7, with 10 bases identical to TRBD2. CDR3 length: 15 residues. Germline loops: CDR1 SGHTA, CDR2 FQGNSA. V gave up 0 bases and J gave up 4 bases; unmatched junction bases: 3. In nucleotides, the CDR3 is TGTGCCAGCAGCTTAGCTACAGCGGGAGGGTACGAGCAGTACTTC. Protein product: CASSLATAGGYEQYF.

This clonotype was picked up many times. This rearrangement joins TRBV20-1 to TRBJ2-1; 8 bases are shared with TRBD1. Germline values: CDR1 DFQATT, CDR2 SNEGSKA (reference sequence). With V trimmed by 7 bases and J by 9 bases, 11 bases remained unmatched. The CDR3 is 13 residues long. This CDR3 reads CSVKRQGWGEQFF. DNA of the CDR3: TGCAGTGTAAAAAGACAGGGGTGGGGTGAGCAGTTCTTC.

This clonotype has a count of ten or more. The gene calls are TRBV5-1 and TRBJ2-5; D possibly corresponds to TRBD2 (6 bases). V lost 0 bases, J lost 2 bases, and 8 bases lay in between. CDR1 is SGHRS and CDR2 is YFSETQ in the germline V gene. This CDR3 spans 14 amino acids. This CDR3 is CASSLDGTQETQYF. The CDR3, as DNA: TGCGCCAGCAGCTTGGACGGGACTCAAGAGACCCAGTACTTC.